This T cell receptor beta chain stems from a study of T cell repertoires in cytomegalovirus infection. Study details: HLA-C-restricted CMV epitopes, recently identified, and well-studied HLA-B-restricted ones were used by the study.

This CDR3 has 16 residues. V dropped 4 bases and J dropped 3 bases, with 16 bases sitting between them. In germline, CDR1 is LGHNA, CDR2 YNFKEQ. MiXCR, run by TCRdb on the reads, gives a single entry per CDR3 protein. This table has 750,000 to 900,000 distinct CDR3 sequences, under 35% appearing once. As regards this clonotype: As yet, its antigen is unknown.

The rearrangement uses TRBV4-2 and TRBJ1-5; TRBD1 might be the D (5 bases). This clonotype was sampled from a human donor in good health (CMV status not recorded). Some clones in this sample may be carry-over from other donors' samples. The sequences come from cultured CD8+ T cells from PBMCs, collected from culture after CMV antigen stimulation. The CDR3 bases are TGTGCCAGCAGCCCCGGAAGGGGAAGTAACAATCAGCCCCAGCATTTT. The encoded protein is CASSPGRGSNNQPQHF.